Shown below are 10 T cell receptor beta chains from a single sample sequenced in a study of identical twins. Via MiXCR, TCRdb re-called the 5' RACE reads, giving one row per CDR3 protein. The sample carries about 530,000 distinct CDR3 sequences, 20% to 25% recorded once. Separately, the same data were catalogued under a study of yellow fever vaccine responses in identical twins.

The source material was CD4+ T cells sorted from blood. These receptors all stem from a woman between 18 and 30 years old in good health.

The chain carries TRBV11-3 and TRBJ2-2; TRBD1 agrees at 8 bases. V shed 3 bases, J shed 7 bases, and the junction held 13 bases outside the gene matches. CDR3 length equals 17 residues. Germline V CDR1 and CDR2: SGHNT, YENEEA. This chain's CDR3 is CASSFPPTGAIYGELFF. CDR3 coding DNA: TGTGCCAGCAGCTTCCCCCCGACAGGGGCCATTTACGGGGAGCTGTTTTTT.

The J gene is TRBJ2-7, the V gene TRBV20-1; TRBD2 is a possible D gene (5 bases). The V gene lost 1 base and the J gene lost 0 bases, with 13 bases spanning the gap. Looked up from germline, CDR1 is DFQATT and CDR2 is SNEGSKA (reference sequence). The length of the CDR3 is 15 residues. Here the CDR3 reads CSARGSGVNSYEQYV. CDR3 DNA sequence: TGCAGTGCTAGAGGTTCCGGGGTTAACTCCTACGAGCAGTACGTC.

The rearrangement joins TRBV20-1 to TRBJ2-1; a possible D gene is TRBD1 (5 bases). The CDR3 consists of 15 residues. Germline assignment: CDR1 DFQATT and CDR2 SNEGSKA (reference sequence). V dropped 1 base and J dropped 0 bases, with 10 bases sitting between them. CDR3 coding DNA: TGCAGTGCTAGAGTGGGGCATGCCTCCTACAATGAGCAGTTCTTC. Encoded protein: CSARVGHASYNEQFF.

The CDR3 sequence is CASSVREGAGSNEQFF. For the CDR3, the DNA is TGTGCCAGCAGCGTAAGGGAGGGGGCCGGTTCAAATGAGCAGTTCTTC. The V and J genes are TRBV9 and TRBJ2-1; D is possibly TRBD1 or TRBD2 (7 bases each). The CDR3 has 16 amino acids. V shed 1 base and J shed 7 bases, with 18 bases lying between them. Germline V gene data show CDR1 as SGDLS and CDR2 as YYNGEE.

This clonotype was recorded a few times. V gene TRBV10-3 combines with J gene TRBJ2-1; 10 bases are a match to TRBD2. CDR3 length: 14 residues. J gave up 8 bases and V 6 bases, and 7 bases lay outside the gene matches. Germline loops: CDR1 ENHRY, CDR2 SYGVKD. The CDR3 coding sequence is TGTGCCATCAGGGCTAGCGGGAGCGCCGATGAGCAGTTCTTC. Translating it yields CAIRASGSADEQFF.

In nucleotides, the CDR3 is TGTGCCAGCAGCTTGGGTGACAGTAACCCAAACAATGAGCAGTTCTTC. Encoded protein: CASSLGDSNPNNEQFF. J is TRBJ2-1 and V is TRBV7-9; D is possibly TRBD1 (5 bases). Per germline, CDR1 SEHNR and CDR2 FQNEAQ (reference sequence). Trimming cost V 3 bases and J 5 bases, with 17 bases left between them. The CDR3 loop spans 16 amino acids.

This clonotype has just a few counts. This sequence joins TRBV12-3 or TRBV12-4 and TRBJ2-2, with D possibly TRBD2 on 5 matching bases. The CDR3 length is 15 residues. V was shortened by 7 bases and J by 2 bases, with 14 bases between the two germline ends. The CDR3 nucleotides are TGTGCCAGCAACCTAGCTCCCCCCAACACCGGGGAGCTGTTTTTT. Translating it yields CASNLAPPNTGELFF.

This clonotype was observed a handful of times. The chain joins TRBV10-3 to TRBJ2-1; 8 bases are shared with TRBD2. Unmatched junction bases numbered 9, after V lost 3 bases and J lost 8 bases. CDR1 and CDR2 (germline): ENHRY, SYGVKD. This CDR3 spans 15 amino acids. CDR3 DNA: TGTGCCATCAGTGATGGCTCCGGGACTAGTGATGAGCAGTTCTTC. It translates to CAISDGSGTSDEQFF.

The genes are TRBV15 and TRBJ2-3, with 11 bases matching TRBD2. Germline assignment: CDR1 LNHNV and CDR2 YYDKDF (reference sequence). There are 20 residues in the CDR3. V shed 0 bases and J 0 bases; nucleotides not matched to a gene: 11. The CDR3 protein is CATSRDPTSGVKTSTDTQYF. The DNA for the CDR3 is TGTGCCACCAGCAGAGATCCGACTAGCGGGGTGAAAACTAGCACAGATACGCAGTATTTT.

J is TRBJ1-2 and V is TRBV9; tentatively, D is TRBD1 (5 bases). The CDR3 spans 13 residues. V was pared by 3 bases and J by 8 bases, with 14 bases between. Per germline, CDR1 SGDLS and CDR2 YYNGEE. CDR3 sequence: CASSESRVDGYTF. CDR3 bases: TGTGCCAGCAGCGAAAGCAGGGTAGACGGCTACACCTTC.